This entry is about one T cell receptor beta chain. The CDR3 extends over 16 amino acids. CDR1 is MNHNY and CDR2 is SVGAGI in the germline V gene (reference sequence). The V gene end was trimmed by 6 bases and the J gene end by 3 bases; junction bases not matched to a gene: 11. Assay: immunoSEQ multiplex PCR; the TCRdb copy retains only in-frame clones and omits some. The data contain fewer than 350,000 clones, about 85% of them singletons. The sample belongs to a study of blood T cell repertoires in COVID-19. The chain carries TRBV6-6 and TRBJ2-7; TRBD2 matches at 10 bases. The sample comprised PBMCs or T cells enriched from blood (not recorded which). The receptor comes from a woman in her twenties or thirties who had been exposed to COVID-19. CDR3 region: CASSPVLAGAFYEQYF. CDR3 DNA: TGTGCCAGCAGCCCTGTTCTAGCGGGGGCCTTCTACGAGCAGTACTTC.